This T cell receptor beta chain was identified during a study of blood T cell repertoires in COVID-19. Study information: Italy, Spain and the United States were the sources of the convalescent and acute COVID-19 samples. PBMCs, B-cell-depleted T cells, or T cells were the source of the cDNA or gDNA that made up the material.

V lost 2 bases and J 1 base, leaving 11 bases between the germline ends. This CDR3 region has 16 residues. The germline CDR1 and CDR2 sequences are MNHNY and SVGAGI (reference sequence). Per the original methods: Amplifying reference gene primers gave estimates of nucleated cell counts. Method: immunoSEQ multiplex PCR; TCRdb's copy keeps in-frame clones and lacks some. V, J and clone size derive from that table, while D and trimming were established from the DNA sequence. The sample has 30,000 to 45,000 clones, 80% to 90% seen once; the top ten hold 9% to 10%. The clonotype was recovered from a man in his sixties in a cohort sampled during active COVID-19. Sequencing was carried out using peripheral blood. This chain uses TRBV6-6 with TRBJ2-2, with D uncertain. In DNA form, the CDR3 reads TGTGCCAGCAGTTACGGTCTTAGAGGGAACACCGGGGAGCTGTTTTTT. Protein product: CASSYGLRGNTGELFF.